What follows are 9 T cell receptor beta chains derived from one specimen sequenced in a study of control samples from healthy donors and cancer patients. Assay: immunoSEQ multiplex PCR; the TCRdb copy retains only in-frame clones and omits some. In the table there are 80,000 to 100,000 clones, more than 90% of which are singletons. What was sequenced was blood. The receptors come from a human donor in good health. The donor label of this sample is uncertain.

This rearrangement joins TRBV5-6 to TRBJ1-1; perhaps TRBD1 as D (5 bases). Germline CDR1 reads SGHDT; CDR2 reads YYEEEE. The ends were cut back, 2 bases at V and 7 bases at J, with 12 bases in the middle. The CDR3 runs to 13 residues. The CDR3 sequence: CASSFDSRYEAFF. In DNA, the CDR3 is TGTGCCAGCAGCTTCGACAGCCGCTATGAAGCTTTCTTT.

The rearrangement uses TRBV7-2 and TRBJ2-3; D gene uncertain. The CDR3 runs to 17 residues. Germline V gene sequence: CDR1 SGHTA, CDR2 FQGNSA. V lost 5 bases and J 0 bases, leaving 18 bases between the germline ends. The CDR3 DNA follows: TGTGCCAGCAGCACCAACTCCCTAGGACCTAGCACAGATACGCAGTATTTT. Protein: CASSTNSLGPSTDTQYF.

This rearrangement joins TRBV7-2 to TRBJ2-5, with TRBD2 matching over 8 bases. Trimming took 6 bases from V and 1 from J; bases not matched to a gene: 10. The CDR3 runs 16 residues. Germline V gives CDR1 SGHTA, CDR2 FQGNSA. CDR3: CASSYGPRGVQETQYF. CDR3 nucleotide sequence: TGTGCCAGCAGTTACGGCCCGCGGGGGGTCCAAGAGACCCAGTACTTC.

The CDR3 DNA reads as TGTGCCAGCAGTTACGAGGGGGCCCGGCAGCCCCAGCATTTT. Translation: CASSYEGARQPQHF. The V call is TRBV6-2 or TRBV6-3, the J call TRBJ1-5, with TRBD1 matching 7 bases. Germline CDR1 reads MNHEY; CDR2 reads SVGEGT. V was clipped by 2 bases and J by 7 bases; unmatched bases: 5. CDR3 size: 14 residues.

CDR3 bases: TGTGCCAGCAGTTTTATGGGGGGACTTGGCTACACCTTC. It codes for CASSFMGGLGYTF. The rearrangement links TRBV12-3 or TRBV12-4 to TRBJ1-2; tentatively, D is TRBD1 (5 bases). Trimming removed 3 bases from V and 7 bases from J, with 12 bases in between. This CDR3 is built from 13 residues.

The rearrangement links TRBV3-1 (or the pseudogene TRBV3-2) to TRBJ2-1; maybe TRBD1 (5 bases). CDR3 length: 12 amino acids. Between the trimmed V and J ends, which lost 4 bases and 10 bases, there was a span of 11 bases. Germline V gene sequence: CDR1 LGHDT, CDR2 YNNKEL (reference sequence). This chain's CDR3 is CASSPGQSEQFF. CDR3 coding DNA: TGTGCCAGCAGCCCTGGACAATCCGAGCAGTTCTTC.

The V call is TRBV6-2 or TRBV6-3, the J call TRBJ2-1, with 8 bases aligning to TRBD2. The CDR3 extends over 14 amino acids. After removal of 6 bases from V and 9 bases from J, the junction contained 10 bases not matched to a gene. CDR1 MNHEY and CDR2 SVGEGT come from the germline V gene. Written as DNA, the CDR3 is TGTGCCAGCAGCTTGACTAGCGCAAAAAGTGAGCAGTTCTTC. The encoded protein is CASSLTSAKSEQFF.

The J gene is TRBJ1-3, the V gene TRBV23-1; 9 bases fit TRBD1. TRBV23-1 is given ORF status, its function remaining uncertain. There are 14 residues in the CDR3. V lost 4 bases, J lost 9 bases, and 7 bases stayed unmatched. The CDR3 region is CASSPGTGTGTIYF. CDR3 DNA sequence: TGCGCCAGCAGTCCCGGGACAGGGACCGGCACCATATATTTT.

The CDR3 spells CASRRGENTGELFF. The CDR3 DNA reads TGTGCCAGCAGACGGGGGGAGAACACCGGGGAGCTGTTTTTT. The V gene is TRBV2, the J gene TRBJ2-2, with 7 bases lining up with TRBD2. The CDR3 covers 14 residues. V shed 6 bases, J shed 1 base, and the junction held 2 bases outside the gene matches. Germline values: CDR1 SNHLY, CDR2 FYNNEI. The full variable domain, completed using reference TRBV2 and TRBJ2-2, is EPEVTQTPSHQVTQMGQEVILRCVPISNHLYFYWYRQILGQKVEFLVSFYNNEISEKSEIFDDQFSVERPDGSNFTLKIRSTKLEDSAMYFCASRRGENTGELFFGEGSRLTVL.